The text below deals with one TCR beta chain. What it binds is unknown. This sample stems from a study of read filtering for tumor transcriptome and immune sequencing. General study points: This fraction held mixed bone marrow immune cells after CD138-negative sorting.

This CDR3 is 12 amino acids long. Deletions cut 7 bases from V and 5 bases from J, with 11 bases between. Germline CDR1 reads SEHNR; CDR2 reads FQNEAQ (reference sequence). From around 0.4 ug of RNA, a library with molecular barcoded alpha/delta and beta/gamma adaptors was made. TCRdb processed the reads anew with MiXCR; each CDR3 protein has one entry. The sample carries roughly 93,000 distinct CDR3 sequences, roughly 21% recorded once. This rearrangement joins TRBV7-9 to TRBJ1-1; D remains unclear. The receptor comes from a donor at least 40 years old with multiple myeloma. Sequencing was carried out using a population of CD138-negative cells sorted from bone marrow. CDR3 protein: CASTEWGTEAFF. For the CDR3, the DNA is TGTGCCAGCACCGAGTGGGGAACTGAAGCTTTCTTT.